This entry is about one TCR beta chain. The data are from a study of PD-L1 blockade in urothelial cancer. Background on the study: Males with urothelial cancer arising in the bladder constituted about 85% of the roughly 30 patients. Analyses were performed on blood at 3 weeks after treatment start (the second dose) and at 6 weeks. T cells numbered a median of approximately 130,000 in the blood samples.

Time point specified: peripheral blood 6 weeks after treatment start. Each PCR reaction had synthetic TCR analog templates spiked into it. This table comes from immunoSEQ multiplex PCR, and its TCRdb copy is limited to in-frame clones, with some not included. The sample holds 120,000 or so clones, about 82% seen once. The specimen was PBMCs, collected around atezolizumab (anti-PD-L1) treatment. The receptor was isolated from a man between 45 and 60 years old with urothelial cancer.

The CDR3 here is CASSRSSGANVLTF. The CDR3 DNA reads as TGTGCCAGTAGCAGAAGCTCTGGGGCCAACGTCCTGACTTTC. The V call is TRBV19, the J call TRBJ2-6, with D unresolved. The CDR3 spans 14 residues. The ends were cut back, 6 bases at V and 0 bases at J, with 6 bases in the middle. Germline values: CDR1 LNHDA, CDR2 SQIVND (reference sequence).